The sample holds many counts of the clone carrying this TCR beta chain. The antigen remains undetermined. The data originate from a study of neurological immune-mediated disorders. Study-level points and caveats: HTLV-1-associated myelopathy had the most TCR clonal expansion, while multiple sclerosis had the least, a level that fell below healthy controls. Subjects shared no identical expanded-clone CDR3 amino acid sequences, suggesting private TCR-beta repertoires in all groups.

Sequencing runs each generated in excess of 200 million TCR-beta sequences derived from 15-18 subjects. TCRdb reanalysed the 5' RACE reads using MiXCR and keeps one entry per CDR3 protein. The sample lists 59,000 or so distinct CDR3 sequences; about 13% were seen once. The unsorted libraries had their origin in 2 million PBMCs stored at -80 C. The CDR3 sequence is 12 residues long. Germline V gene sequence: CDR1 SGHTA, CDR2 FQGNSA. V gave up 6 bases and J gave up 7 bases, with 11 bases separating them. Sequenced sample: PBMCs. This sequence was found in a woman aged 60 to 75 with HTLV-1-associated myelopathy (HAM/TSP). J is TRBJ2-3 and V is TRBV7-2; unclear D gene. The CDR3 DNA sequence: TGTGCCAGCAGAGAAGACGTGAATACGCAGTATTTT. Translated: CASREDVNTQYF.